This is a list of T cell receptor beta chains from one sample in a study of hypomethylating agent response in myelodysplastic syndrome. TCRdb keeps only in-frame clones here, not all; method: immunoSEQ multiplex PCR. Among about 6,000 clones listed, roughly 83% were seen once. Source: bone marrow, taken before or after starting hypomethylating agent treatment for myelodysplastic syndrome (not recorded which). Receptor source: a human donor with myelodysplastic syndrome. Each CDR3 is given with its conserved first and last residue. A D gene is named only where the DNA matches it firmly. Not all rows give a size; the values are once, few, many and, for expanded clones, a class.

cdr3_nt cdr3_aa j_call v_call d_call clone_size
TGTGCCAGCAGCCGAGACGGGAGGGGTCAGCCCCAGCATTTT CASSRDGRGQPQHF TRBJ1-5 TRBV21-1 NA NA
TGTGCCAGCAGGGGGAATACCGGGGAGCTGTTTTTT CASRGNTGELFF TRBJ2-2 TRBV6-1 NA once
TGTGCCAGCAGCTTAGTACTGACAGGGGGCATCGGTGGTGAAGCTTTCTTT CASSLVLTGGIGGEAFF TRBJ1-1 TRBV7-9 TRBD1 once
TGTGCCAGCAGCTTAGCCGTAGGGACTAATGAAAAACTGTTTTTT CASSLAVGTNEKLFF TRBJ1-4 TRBV7-6 NA once
TGCAGCGTTTCCTTCGGGGAGGGAGAGACCCAGTACTTC CSVSFGEGETQYF TRBJ2-5 TRBV29-1 TRBD2 once
TGCGCCAGCAGCCCCGAAGGAGTTAGCAATCAGCCCCAGCATTTT CASSPEGVSNQPQHF TRBJ1-5 TRBV5-1 NA NA
TGCGCCAGCAGTCCCGACCTGACGGGTCCGGCTGAGCAGTTCTTC CASSPDLTGPAEQFF TRBJ2-1 TRBV10-2 NA NA
TGTGCCAGCAGCTTAGAAGGCTCATACAATGAGCAGTTCTTC CASSLEGSYNEQFF TRBJ2-1 TRBV7-9 NA NA
TGTGCCAGCAGCTTAGTGGGGGTGGGGGACACTGAAGCTTTCTTT CASSLVGVGDTEAFF TRBJ1-1 TRBV7-2 NA NA
TGTGCCTGGAGTCGCGCGAGCTCCTACGAGCAGTACTTC CAWSRASSYEQYF TRBJ2-7 TRBV30 NA NA
TGTGCCAGCAGCCGAAAAGGGGGCTACACCTTC CASSRKGGYTF TRBJ1-2 TRBV5-8 NA NA
TGCGCCAGCAGCCAAGTCTGGGCTGGGAGTGGGGCCAACGTCCTGACTTTC CASSQVWAGSGANVLTF TRBJ2-6 TRBV4-3 NA NA
TGCAGCGTTGACGTGACGAAAGAGACCCAGTACTTC CSVDVTKETQYF TRBJ2-5 TRBV29-1 NA NA
TGTGCCAGCAAAGGACAGGGCGAGGGGAATCAGCCCCAGCATTTT CASKGQGEGNQPQHF TRBJ1-5 TRBV6-4 TRBD1 NA
TGTGCCAGCAGTGAAGCGCTTTCCACTGAAGCTTTCTTT CASSEALSTEAFF TRBJ1-1 TRBV6-1 NA NA
TGTGCCAGCAGCTCGTATTGGGATGAGCAGTTCTTC CASSSYWDEQFF TRBJ2-1 TRBV11-2 NA NA
TGTGCCAGCAGCTTTCAGGGGGCGGACACCGGGGAGCTGTTTTTT CASSFQGADTGELFF TRBJ2-2 TRBV5-6 TRBD1 NA
TGTGCCAGCAGCTCCAGGCCTTCCTACGAGCAGTACTTC CASSSRPSYEQYF TRBJ2-7 TRBV7-2 NA NA
TGTGCCAGCAGTTTAGGGCCGTCCTACGAGCAGTACTTC CASSLGPSYEQYF TRBJ2-7 TRBV27 NA NA
TGTGCCAGCAGCTTATTGCCTAAGGGCGAGACCCAGTACTTC CASSLLPKGETQYF TRBJ2-5 TRBV9 NA NA
TGTGCCAGCAGCCCTCGCACCATCTACGAGCAGTACTTC CASSPRTIYEQYF TRBJ2-7 TRBV7-9 NA NA
TGTGCCAGCAGCTTGGCCGGCCTCCAGGTCAATGAGCAGTTCTTC CASSLAGLQVNEQFF TRBJ2-1 TRBV5-8 NA NA
TGTGCCAGCACCCGACAAAGCTCTGGAAACACCATATATTTT CASTRQSSGNTIYF TRBJ1-3 TRBV9 NA NA
TGTGCCAGCAGCAATACAGGGGTCGAGCAGTACTTC CASSNTGVEQYF TRBJ2-7 TRBV6-1 TRBD1 once
TGCAGCGTTGGCCAGGGGATAGGCGGGGAGCTGTTTTTT CSVGQGIGGELFF TRBJ2-2 TRBV29-1 NA NA
TGTGCCAGCAGTTTGGCTTCGGTGGGACCGTACTACGAGCAGTACTTC CASSLASVGPYYEQYF TRBJ2-7 TRBV27 NA NA
TGTGCCAGCAGTGGAACATTCTCCTACGAGCAGTACTTC CASSGTFSYEQYF TRBJ2-7 TRBV25-1 NA few
TGCGCCAGCAGCCAAGATAGGGCAGGAGGGATCTACGAGCAGTACTTC CASSQDRAGGIYEQYF TRBJ2-7 TRBV4-1 NA NA
TGTGCCAGCAGCTTGAGAAATGAGCAGTTCTTC CASSLRNEQFF TRBJ2-1 TRBV7-9 NA NA
TGTGCCAGCAGCCAGACTAGCGGGGGGGCGAACGGGGCCAACGTCCTGACTTTC CASSQTSGGANGANVLTF TRBJ2-6 TRBV7-2 TRBD2 once
TGTGCCAGCGCCCCTGTCGGGGGGCACTACACCTTC CASAPVGGHYTF TRBJ1-2 TRBV6-1 NA NA
TGCGCCAGCAGCCAAGAGAATTACCCGGGACTTAGCTCGGCTGATACGCAGTATTTT CASSQENYPGLSSADTQYF TRBJ2-3 TRBV4-1 NA NA
TGTGCCAGCAGCCCGAGTTTGTTTGCGCGTTGGGGGGCCAGGGATACGCAGTATTTT CASSPSLFARWGARDTQYF TRBJ2-3 TRBV7-6 NA NA
TGTGCCAGCAGCTTTAACCCGGACCCGTCCTACGAGCAGTACTTC CASSFNPDPSYEQYF TRBJ2-7 TRBV5-6 NA NA
TGTGCCAGTAGTCCCTGGGGCCCGCGAGAGACCCAGTACTTC CASSPWGPRETQYF TRBJ2-5 TRBV19 NA NA
TGTGCCAGCAGTTACAGCTGGGAGCAGTACTTC CASSYSWEQYF TRBJ2-7 TRBV6-1 NA NA
TGTGCCAGCAGCTTAAGGGGGGAAAAACTGTTTTTT CASSLRGEKLFF TRBJ1-4 TRBV7-8 NA NA
TGTGCCAGCAGCCCCCGACGGGACGGTAATTCACCCCTCCACTTT CASSPRRDGNSPLHF TRBJ1-6 TRBV5-6 NA NA
TGTGCCAGCAGTCTTGGGACGCCATCGCAGGCTTTCTTT CASSLGTPSQAFF TRBJ1-1 TRBV27 NA NA
TGTGCCAGCTCATCGGGACTAGCGGGGGCCACAGATACGCAGTATTTT CASSSGLAGATDTQYF TRBJ2-3 TRBV18 TRBD2 NA
TGCGCCAGCAGCCAAGTTGCGGGGAGTTACGAGCAGTACTTC CASSQVAGSYEQYF TRBJ2-7 TRBV4-1 NA NA
TGCGCCAGCAGCCTCGGGACTACTGGAAACACCATATATTTT CASSLGTTGNTIYF TRBJ1-3 TRBV5-1 NA NA
TGCGCCAGCAGCACAGGGTCGGGGGAGACCCAGTACTTC CASSTGSGETQYF TRBJ2-5 TRBV10-1 NA NA
TGTGCCAGCAGTCAGCGGGGGGAAGGGAATGAGCAGTTCTTC CASSQRGEGNEQFF TRBJ2-1 TRBV13 TRBD2 NA
TGTGCCAGCAGCTTGTTCGGATTGGGACAGGGGGCAAACACCGGGGAGCTGTTTTTT CASSLFGLGQGANTGELFF TRBJ2-2 TRBV5-6 TRBD1 NA
TGTGCCAGCAGCTTGGCCGGTAGGGCGGTCGAGCAGTACTTC CASSLAGRAVEQYF TRBJ2-7 TRBV5-4 NA few
TGTGCCAGCAGTGGTCATGATGGGGCGGAGCAGTACTTC CASSGHDGAEQYF TRBJ2-7 TRBV2 NA NA
TGTGCCAGCAGTTACACCGGGACTAGCCTTGATACGCAGTATTTT CASSYTGTSLDTQYF TRBJ2-3 TRBV6-6 TRBD2 once
TGTGCCAGCAGCTTAGAGTCCCAGCATGCCGGGGAGCTGTTTTTT CASSLESQHAGELFF TRBJ2-2 TRBV7-2 NA once
TGCGCCAGCAGTTCGACAGGGAACTCTGGAAACACCATATATTTT CASSSTGNSGNTIYF TRBJ1-3 TRBV5-1 TRBD1 NA
TGTGCCAGCAGTTACTCCGGGACAGGGTCGTCCGATACGCAGTATTTT CASSYSGTGSSDTQYF TRBJ2-3 TRBV6-6 TRBD1 NA
TGTGCCAGCTCACCAGAGCAGGGAGTGACTGAAGCTTTCTTT CASSPEQGVTEAFF TRBJ1-1 TRBV18 NA NA
TGTGCCAGCAGCATCGCAGTAGGGGAGGGCAATCAGCCCCAGCATTTT CASSIAVGEGNQPQHF TRBJ1-5 TRBV7-9 NA NA
TGTGCCAGCAGCTTGGGACAGCAATACGAGCAGTACTTC CASSLGQQYEQYF TRBJ2-7 TRBV11-3 TRBD1 once